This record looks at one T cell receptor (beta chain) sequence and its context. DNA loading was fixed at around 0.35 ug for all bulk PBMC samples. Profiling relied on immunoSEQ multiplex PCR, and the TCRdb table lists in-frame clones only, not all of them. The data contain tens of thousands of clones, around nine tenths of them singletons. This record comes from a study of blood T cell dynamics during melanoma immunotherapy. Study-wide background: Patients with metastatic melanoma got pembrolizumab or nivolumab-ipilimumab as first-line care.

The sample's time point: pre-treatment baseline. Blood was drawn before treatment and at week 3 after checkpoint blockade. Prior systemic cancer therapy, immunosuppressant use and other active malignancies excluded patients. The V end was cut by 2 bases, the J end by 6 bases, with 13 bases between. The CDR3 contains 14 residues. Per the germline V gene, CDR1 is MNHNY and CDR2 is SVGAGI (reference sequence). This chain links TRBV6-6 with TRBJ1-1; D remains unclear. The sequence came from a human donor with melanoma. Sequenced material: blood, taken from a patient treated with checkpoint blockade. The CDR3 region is CASSYAATPPEAFF. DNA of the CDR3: TGTGCCAGCAGTTACGCAGCTACCCCTCCTGAAGCTTTCTTT.